These 29 T cell receptor beta chains originate from one sample sequenced in a study of blood T cell repertoires in COVID-19. Only in-frame clones appear in the TCRdb table, and some are missing; sequencing was by immunoSEQ multiplex PCR. Of fewer than 200,000 clones listed, 81% are singletons. The material sequenced was peripheral blood. All receptors derive from a woman of 80 years or more with COVID-19, enrolled during active disease.

The chain couples TRBV18 to TRBJ2-7, with TRBD2 matching 8 bases. The germline V gene encodes CDR1 KGHSH and CDR2 LQKENI. The CDR3 has 14 residues. The trim removed 8 bases at V and 2 bases at J, leaving 8 bases unmatched. CDR3 nucleotide sequence: TGTGCCAGCGCGCACGCCGGGGGGGCCTACGAGCAGTACTTC. Translated, it gives CASAHAGGAYEQYF. Filled out from reference TRBV18 and TRBJ2-7, the complete variable domain reads NAGVMQNPRHLVRRRGQEARLRCSPMKGHSHVYWYRQLPEEGLKFMVYLQKENIIDESGMPKERFSAEFPKEGPSILRIQQVVRGDSAAYFCASAHAGGAYEQYFGPGTRLTVT.

This clone was seen just once. V is TRBV11-2 and J is TRBJ1-1; the match to TRBD1 covers 7 bases. Trimming removed 6 bases from V and 6 bases from J; junction bases left unmatched: 4. The CDR3 sequence is 12 residues long. Germline V gives CDR1 SGHAT, CDR2 FQNNGV. The CDR3 region is CASSPQGAEAFF. For the CDR3, the DNA is TGTGCCAGCAGTCCCCAGGGGGCTGAAGCTTTCTTT. The full variable domain, with the rest looked up from reference TRBV11-2 and TRBJ1-1, is EAGVAQSPRYKIIEKRQSVAFWCNPISGHATLYWYQQILGQGPKLLIQFQNNGVVDDSQLPKDRFSAERLKGVDSTLKIQPAKLEDSAVYLCASSPQGAEAFFGQGTRLTVV.

This chain links TRBV2 with TRBJ1-1, with D uncertain. CDR1 is SNHLY and CDR2 is FYNNEI in the germline V gene. V was cut by 8 bases and J by 1 base, with 14 bases left in between. The CDR3 is 14 residues long. The CDR3 sequence is CASPWTGSNTEAFF. In nucleotides, the CDR3 is TGTGCCAGCCCATGGACGGGATCGAACACTGAAGCTTTCTTT.

This chain links TRBV28 with TRBJ2-3; the D gene is possibly TRBD1 (5 bases). V dropped 5 bases and J dropped 2 bases, with 11 bases sitting between them. Germline CDR1 and CDR2: MDHEN and SYDVKM. This CDR3 spans 14 amino acids. The CDR3 region has the DNA TGTGCCAGCAGTGTTTATGGGGCCACAGATACGCAGTATTTT. The encoded protein is CASSVYGATDTQYF.

This chain joins TRBV5-1 and TRBJ2-6; D not resolved. Trimming took off 4 bases at V and 0 bases at J, with 8 bases between the two ends. The germline gives CDR1 SGHRS, CDR2 YFSETQ. The CDR3 length is 15 residues. DNA for the CDR3: TGCGCCAGCAGCCCCCAAGCCTCTGGGGCCAACGTCCTGACTTTC. This sequence encodes CASSPQASGANVLTF.

This chain connects TRBV2 to TRBJ1-1; D is uncertain. This CDR3 has 14 amino acids. Trimming pared 4 bases from V and 5 bases from J, leaving 14 bases between. Germline values: CDR1 SNHLY, CDR2 FYNNEI. CDR3: CASSGRLPGTEAFF. CDR3 coding DNA: TGTGCCAGCAGTGGACGACTCCCCGGGACTGAAGCTTTCTTT.

The gene calls are TRBV27 and TRBJ2-2, with TRBD2 matching 11 bases. Germline trimming cut 6 bases from V and 2 bases from J; bases unmatched to any gene: 8. This CDR3 comprises 17 residues. The germline V gene has CDR1 MNHEY and CDR2 SMNVEV (reference sequence). CDR3 sequence: CASSSLGTSGNTGELFF. CDR3 in DNA: TGTGCCAGCAGCAGTCTCGGGACTAGCGGAAACACCGGGGAGCTGTTTTTT.

The V gene is TRBV7-2, the J gene TRBJ1-6; TRBD1 agrees at 8 bases. Germline trimming cut 0 bases from V and 13 bases from J; bases unmatched to any gene: 5. Germline V gives CDR1 SGHTA, CDR2 FQGNSA. This CDR3 is built from 14 residues. Here the CDR3 DNA reads TGTGCCAGCAGCTTAGCTAGGACAGGGTCGCCCCTCCACTTT. Translating gives CASSLARTGSPLHF.

Concerning this clone: The sample has other DNA sequences that encode this CDR3 too. The chain has TRBV28 and TRBJ2-7; no definite D call. The V and J ends lost 4 bases and 4 bases respectively, with 11 bases between them. Germline V gene lookup returns CDR1 MDHEN and CDR2 SYDVKM. The CDR3 runs 13 residues. DNA of the CDR3: TGTGCCAGCAGTTGGGCAACAAGGTACGAGCAGTACTTC. It codes for CASSWATRYEQYF.

The chain couples TRBV18 to TRBJ2-1; 7 bases line up with TRBD2. Looked up from germline, CDR1 is KGHSH and CDR2 is LQKENI. The CDR3 is 16 residues long. Germline trimming cut 1 base from V and 2 bases from J; bases unmatched to any gene: 5. The CDR3 sequence is CASSPQEGGAYNEQFF. The CDR3 bases are TGTGCCAGCTCACCACAGGAGGGAGGGGCCTACAATGAGCAGTTCTTC.

This chain joins TRBV5-4 and TRBJ2-2; D not resolved. The CDR3 sequence is 15 residues long. Germline V gene sequence: CDR1 SGHNT, CDR2 YYREEE (reference sequence). V was clipped by 0 bases and J by 0 bases, with 6 bases between them. Here the CDR3 reads CASSLGLANTGELFF. Written as DNA, the CDR3 is TGTGCCAGCAGCTTGGGGCTAGCGAACACCGGGGAGCTGTTTTTT.

The chain couples TRBV10-3 to TRBJ2-7, with TRBD1 matching over 7 bases. This CDR3 is built from 12 residues. The V segment lost 5 bases and the J segment 3 bases; nucleotides outside the gene matches: 1. Germline loops: CDR1 ENHRY, CDR2 SYGVKD. For the CDR3, the DNA is TGTGCCATCAGTCAGGGGGACTACGAGCAGTACTTC. As protein: CAISQGDYEQYF.

This chain connects TRBV6-5 to TRBJ1-2; D is unclear. Germline V gene data show CDR1 as MNHEY and CDR2 as SVGAGI. This CDR3 contains 14 residues. With 5 bases removed from V and 4 bases from J, the gap between germline ends came to 14 bases. CDR3 DNA: TGTGCCAGCAGTCCCTCCCGGGGAGTCTATGGCTACACCTTC. Translated, it gives CASSPSRGVYGYTF.

This clone was picked up a small number of times. CDR3 amino acids: CASSIGQDYGYTF. In DNA form, the CDR3 reads TGTGCCAGTAGTATAGGGCAGGACTATGGCTACACCTTC. The V and J genes are TRBV19 and TRBJ1-2, with D uncertain. In germline, CDR1 is LNHDA, CDR2 SQIVND (reference sequence). There are 13 residues in the CDR3. V was shortened by 1 base and J by 3 bases, with 6 bases between the two germline ends.

This chain links TRBV18 with TRBJ2-7; the match to TRBD1 covers 9 bases. The CDR3 is 14 residues long. The germline gives CDR1 KGHSH, CDR2 LQKENI. The J segment lost 3 bases and the V segment lost 3 bases, leaving 3 bases of the junction unmatched. CDR3 DNA sequence: TGTGCCAGCTCACCCGGGACAGGGCTCTACGAGCAGTACTTC. Residues: CASSPGTGLYEQYF.

The V gene is TRBV28, the J gene TRBJ2-3; possible D gene TRBD1, 5 bases. Germline V gene lookup returns CDR1 MDHEN and CDR2 SYDVKM. The V gene lost 5 bases and the J gene lost 1 base, with 16 bases spanning the gap. There are 16 residues in the CDR3. The DNA for the CDR3 is TGTGCCAGCAGTCACAACAGGTTTTGGGGCACAGATACGCAGTATTTT. This gives the protein CASSHNRFWGTDTQYF.

The chain is built from TRBV4-2 and TRBJ1-6; no definite D call. Germline lookup yields CDR1 LGHNA and CDR2 YNFKEQ. The length of the CDR3 is 14 residues. The V gene lost 0 bases and the J gene lost 11 bases, with 11 bases spanning the gap. Here the CDR3 DNA reads TGTGCCAGCAGCCAAGAATCGGGTGTTGCACCCCTCCACTTT. Translated: CASSQESGVAPLHF.

The rearrangement joins TRBV15 to TRBJ1-4; 9 nucleotides agree with TRBD1. CDR1 is LNHNV, CDR2 YYDKDF, per germline (reference sequence). The ends lost 5 bases at V and 6 bases at J; junction bases unmatched: 4. The CDR3 has 14 amino acids. CDR3 protein: CATSGGQGYEKLFF. Written as DNA, the CDR3 is TGTGCCACCAGCGGGGGACAGGGATATGAAAAACTGTTTTTT. The variable domain in full, with the rest retrieved from reference TRBV15 and TRBJ1-4, is DAMVIQNPRYQVTQFGKPVTLSCSQTLNHNVMYWYQQKSSQAPKLLFHYYDKDFNNEADTPDNFQSRRPNTSFCFLDIRSPGLGDTAMYLCATSGGQGYEKLFFGSGTQLSVL.

The chain has TRBV2 and TRBJ2-3; 9 nucleotides match TRBD1. This CDR3 is built from 15 residues. Germline assignment: CDR1 SNHLY and CDR2 FYNNEI. V lost 5 bases, J lost 2 bases, and 5 bases stayed unmatched. CDR3: CASSLTGGYTDTQYF. CDR3 nucleotides: TGTGCCAGCAGTTTGACAGGGGGTTACACAGATACGCAGTATTTT.

This sequence joins TRBV30 and TRBJ1-2; D may be TRBD1 (6 bases). Germline values: CDR1 GTSNPN, CDR2 SVGIG (reference sequence). V dropped 5 bases and J dropped 4 bases, with 14 bases sitting between them. The CDR3 runs 13 residues. The CDR3 DNA reads TGTGCCTGGGAACCACAGGGTAGCTATGGCTACACCTTC. Its protein is CAWEPQGSYGYTF.

This clone was counted between two and nine times. The gene calls are TRBV9 and TRBJ1-1, with D perhaps matching TRBD1 (5 bases). CDR1 SGDLS and CDR2 YYNGEE come from the germline V gene. The CDR3 consists of 12 residues. Between the trimmed V and J ends, which lost 3 bases and 4 bases, there was a span of 7 bases. The CDR3 loop is CASSAGGTEAFF. CDR3 in DNA: TGTGCCAGCAGCGCCGGGGGCACTGAAGCTTTCTTT.

The chain employs TRBV11-3 and TRBJ2-1; the D gene is possibly TRBD2 (5 bases). The ends were cut back, 3 bases at V and 8 bases at J, with 8 bases in the middle. CDR1 SGHNT and CDR2 YENEEA come from the germline V gene. This CDR3 has 12 amino acids. CDR3 nucleotide sequence: TGTGCCAGCAGCTTTTACGGGGATGAGCAGTTCTTC. Translation gives CASSFYGDEQFF.

The chain uses TRBV7-9 and TRBJ1-1; D is ambiguous. V lost 7 bases and J 0 bases, leaving 9 bases between the germline ends. This CDR3 comprises 13 residues. CDR1 and CDR2 (germline): SEHNR, FQNEAQ (reference sequence). This CDR3 is CASKEFLNTEAFF. CDR3 bases: TGTGCCAGCAAGGAGTTTCTGAACACTGAAGCTTTCTTT.

There are many counts of this clone. The chain couples TRBV2 to TRBJ2-3; weak D call: TRBD2 (5 bases). V gave up 4 bases and J gave up 2 bases, with 13 bases separating them. The CDR3 is made up of 15 amino acids. The germline V gene has CDR1 SNHLY and CDR2 FYNNEI. The CDR3 region is CASSGSQRSTDTQYF. The CDR3 DNA is TGTGCCAGCAGTGGGTCCCAGCGGTCCACAGATACGCAGTATTTT.

The rearrangement uses TRBV7-9 and TRBJ2-5; D perhaps matches TRBD2 (6 bases). The CDR3 is 17 amino acids. The germline CDR1 and CDR2 sequences are SEHNR and FQNEAQ (reference sequence). V lost 4 bases and J 1 base, leaving 19 bases between the germline ends. For the CDR3, the DNA is TGTGCCAGCAGCTCGGGGTTTCTAATGACTAGCCAAGAGACCCAGTACTTC. It codes for CASSSGFLMTSQETQYF.

This clone is a singleton in its sample. The J gene is TRBJ1-5, the V gene TRBV28; 7 bases agree with TRBD1. Per germline, CDR1 MDHEN and CDR2 SYDVKM. The J segment lost 5 bases and the V segment lost 7 bases, leaving 5 bases of the junction unmatched. CDR3 size: 13 residues. The CDR3 region has the DNA TGTGCCAGCAAGGGACAGAGGCATCAGCCCCAGCATTTT. This encodes CASKGQRHQPQHF.

This rearrangement joins TRBV19 to TRBJ1-2; D not resolved. V shed 7 bases and J shed 8 bases, with 11 bases lying between them. This CDR3 spans 11 amino acids. The germline CDR1 and CDR2 sequences are LNHDA and SQIVND (reference sequence). CDR3 sequence (DNA): TGTGCCAGTAATCCAGGACTAGGCTACACCTTC. Translated: CASNPGLGYTF.

The chain is built from TRBV28 and TRBJ2-1, with TRBD2 matching over 10 bases. V was pared by 6 bases and J by 3 bases, with 11 bases of the junction left unmatched. The CDR3 runs to 17 residues. Germline V lookup: CDR1 MDHEN, CDR2 SYDVKM. The CDR3 sequence is CASSLKSWTSGYNEQFF. The DNA for the CDR3 is TGTGCCAGCAGCCTGAAGTCCTGGACTAGCGGCTACAATGAGCAGTTCTTC.

This chain links TRBV6-8 with TRBJ2-5, with 11 bases lining up with TRBD2. The CDR3 contains 19 residues. V was pared by 6 bases and J by 0 bases, with 15 bases of the junction left unmatched. Germline CDR1 reads MNHGY; CDR2 reads SAAAGT. The CDR3 here is CASSASGGPKGDDQETQYF. The CDR3 DNA reads TGTGCCAGCAGCGCTAGCGGGGGGCCCAAAGGGGATGACCAAGAGACCCAGTACTTC.